The 14 T cell receptor beta chains below were found in one sample sequenced in a study of CD8 T cells in ankylosing spondylitis. TCRdb processed the 5' RACE reads anew with MiXCR; each CDR3 protein has one entry. The data contain 200,000 to 300,000 distinct CDR3 sequences, about 11% of them singletons. What was sequenced was blood, either unsorted or a sorted T cell fraction (not recorded which). The receptors were sampled from a male donor with ankylosing spondylitis or in good health (not recorded which).

The sample holds many counts of this clonotype. The chain employs TRBV28 and TRBJ2-1; maybe TRBD2 (5 bases). The CDR3 is 13 amino acids. Trimming pared 6 bases from V and 8 bases from J, leaving 14 bases between. Germline lookup yields CDR1 MDHEN and CDR2 SYDVKM. CDR3 sequence reads: CASRRARIDEQFF. CDR3 nucleotide sequence: TGTGCCAGCAGGAGGGCCAGGATCGATGAGCAGTTCTTC.

The table lists this clonotype with many counts. The V gene is TRBV20-1, the J gene TRBJ1-1; 8 positions agree with TRBD1. V shed 5 bases, J shed 4 bases, and the junction held 9 bases outside the gene matches. Germline V CDR1 and CDR2: DFQATT, SNEGSKA (reference sequence). This CDR3 is built from 14 residues. CDR3 protein: CSALPTGDATEAFF. Here the CDR3 DNA reads TGCAGTGCTTTGCCGACAGGGGATGCCACTGAAGCTTTCTTT.

This clonotype was picked up many times. The rearrangement links TRBV20-1 to TRBJ1-5; perhaps TRBD1 as D (6 bases). The CDR3 has 13 residues. V was cut by 1 base and J by 6 bases, with 10 bases left in between. Germline-derived CDR1 and CDR2 are DFQATT and SNEGSKA (reference sequence). CDR3 nucleotide sequence: TGCAGTGCTAGAGCCGGGGGCGGTCAGCCCCAGCATTTT. Protein sequence: CSARAGGGQPQHF.

This clonotype was detected many times. V and J are TRBV7-2 and TRBJ2-2, with 9 bases aligning to TRBD1. CDR1 SGHTA and CDR2 FQGNSA come from the germline V gene. This CDR3 spans 16 amino acids. V lost 6 bases, J lost 1 base, and 6 bases stayed unmatched. This CDR3 reads CASSFGQGLNTGELFF. The CDR3 nucleotides are TGTGCCAGCAGTTTCGGACAGGGGTTGAACACCGGGGAGCTGTTTTTT.

This clonotype was recorded at least ten times. The chain recombines TRBV27 with TRBJ2-7; no definite D call. This CDR3 region has 14 residues. The V gene lost 0 bases and the J gene lost 0 bases, with 6 bases spanning the gap. The germline V gene has CDR1 MNHEY and CDR2 SMNVEV (reference sequence). DNA for the CDR3: TGTGCCAGCAGTTTATCCCAGAGCTCCTACGAGCAGTACTTC. Translating it yields CASSLSQSSYEQYF.

There are many counts of this clonotype. The rearrangement uses TRBV20-1 and TRBJ2-3; 10 nucleotides line up with TRBD2. This CDR3 is 13 amino acids long. Losses at the gene ends were 4 bases for V and 6 bases for J; bases not matched to a gene: 4. Looked up from germline, CDR1 is DFQATT and CDR2 is SNEGSKA (reference sequence). CDR3 in amino acids: CSATNSGGDTQYF. CDR3 nucleotides: TGCAGTGCTACCAATAGCGGGGGGGATACGCAGTATTTT.

The chain joins TRBV7-9 to TRBJ2-7, with D possibly matching TRBD2 (5 bases). The V gene lost 1 base and the J gene lost 7 bases, with 11 bases spanning the gap. The CDR3 extends over 13 amino acids. CDR1 is SEHNR, CDR2 FQNEAQ, per germline (reference sequence). CDR3 sequence (DNA): TGTGCCAGCAGCTTAGTAGTTCGGGGTGAGCAGTACTTC. Its translation is CASSLVVRGEQYF.

CDR3: CASSLLGGNQETQYF. The CDR3 nucleotides are TGCGCCAGCAGCTTACTTGGGGGGAACCAAGAGACCCAGTACTTC. The chain combines TRBV5-1 with TRBJ2-5, with D possibly being TRBD2 (6 bases). Between the trimmed V and J ends, which lost 2 bases and 0 bases, there was a span of 11 bases. Germline V gene data show CDR1 as SGHRS and CDR2 as YFSETQ. The CDR3 is 15 residues long.

This clonotype showed up many times. This chain connects TRBV10-3 to TRBJ1-1; D is unresolved. Germline values: CDR1 ENHRY, CDR2 SYGVKD. The CDR3 spans 13 residues. The germline V and J ends were trimmed by 6 bases and 0 bases, with 8 bases remaining between them. In nucleotides, the CDR3 is TGTGCCATCAGCCTGCTGCTGAACACTGAAGCTTTCTTT. Translating it yields CAISLLLNTEAFF.

This chain joins TRBV19 and TRBJ1-1; 7 positions agree with TRBD1. J gave up 4 bases and V 9 bases, and 23 bases lay outside the gene matches. The length of the CDR3 is 18 residues. The germline V gene has CDR1 LNHDA and CDR2 SQIVND (reference sequence). The CDR3 loop is CASHEDRRVHSYSTEAFF. DNA of the CDR3: TGTGCCAGCCATGAGGACAGGAGAGTACATTCTTATAGCACTGAAGCTTTCTTT.

There are many counts of this clonotype. The chain uses TRBV19 and TRBJ1-1; D gene uncertain. The V end lost 6 bases, the J end lost 1 base, and 6 bases lay between the germline ends. CDR3 length equals 12 residues. Germline values: CDR1 LNHDA, CDR2 SQIVND (reference sequence). CDR3 region: CASRTENTEAFF. DNA for the CDR3: TGTGCCAGTAGAACAGAGAACACTGAAGCTTTCTTT.

This chain connects TRBV12-3 or TRBV12-4 to TRBJ1-4; D uncertain. CDR3 length equals 17 residues. Trimming took off 2 bases at V and 8 bases at J, with 21 bases between the two ends. CDR3 amino acids: CASSLWGSGWQREKLFF. In DNA form, the CDR3 reads TGTGCCAGCAGTTTATGGGGTTCGGGGTGGCAGCGAGAAAAACTGTTTTTT.

This clonotype was recorded many times. A single base separates this from a much larger clone, so it may be a read error. This chain uses TRBV12-3 or TRBV12-4 with TRBJ1-5, with TRBD1 as a possible D gene (6 bases). V was cut by 3 bases and J by 4 bases, with 7 bases left in between. The CDR3 covers 13 residues. Here the CDR3 reads CASSFRGNQPQHF. As DNA, the CDR3 is TGTGCCAGCAGTTTCAGGGGAAATCAGCCCCAGCATTTT.

This chain links TRBV27 with TRBJ1-6; D unresolved. In germline, CDR1 is MNHEY, CDR2 SMNVEV (reference sequence). Trimming took 3 bases from V and 11 from J, leaving 17 bases between them. This CDR3 is built from 15 residues. This CDR3 reads CASSLGSEGWAPLHF. The CDR3 region has the DNA TGTGCCAGCAGTTTGGGTTCGGAGGGCTGGGCACCCCTCCACTTT.